Reported below is one T cell receptor (beta chain). The antigen is not known. Template-switching 5'RACE yielded the TCR cDNA; a universal primer site and UMIs were added in the process. TCRdb redid the calling of the 5' RACE reads with MiXCR, one entry per CDR3 protein. The sample lists 500,000 to 550,000 distinct CDR3 sequences; roughly 22% were seen once. CDR1 is MNHEY and CDR2 is SVGAGI in the germline V gene. V gave up 4 bases and J gave up 2 bases; unmatched junction bases: 6. This CDR3 contains 15 residues. This sample is part of a study of T cells after yellow fever vaccination. The overall study: For low cell numbers, libraries were made with SMART-Seq v4 Ultra Low Input.

Overall study findings and caveats: The study re-detected most primary-vaccination clones after the booster (96% CD4, approximately 87% CD8).

The sequenced sample was PBMCs, obtained roughly 20 days after the first yellow fever vaccination. This sequence originates from a man aged 18-30 years who received the YFV17D yellow fever vaccine. V gene TRBV6-5 combines with J gene TRBJ2-5; TRBD2 agrees at 8 bases. Written as DNA, the CDR3 is TGTGCCAGCAGTTCGCCCAGCGGGGGACAAGAGACCCAGTACTTC. It codes for CASSSPSGGQETQYF.